This T cell receptor (beta chain) was identified during a study of cytomegalovirus exposure and HLA in healthy donors. Study-level background: The 100 to 150 validation repertoires used the same platform as the 650 to 750 first-cohort repertoires, a later analysis reported. General study findings and limits: A list of 164 TCR beta chains associated with cytomegalovirus was given. Reported results showed that the classifier diagnosed cytomegalovirus status with high specificity and sensitivity.

This table comes from immunoSEQ multiplex PCR, and its TCRdb copy is limited to in-frame clones, with some not included. The repertoire holds 97,000 or so clones, with roughly 87% as singletons. It was the roughly 130-subject validation cohort, separate from the approximately 700-subject first cohort, to which the donors belonged. Of note for this clone: What it binds is not known.

Material for sequencing was PBMCs. This TCR derives from a man younger than 35 in good health and CMV-seropositive.

The CDR3 sequence: CASSFGGGDYEQYF. The CDR3 coding sequence is TGCGCCAGCAGCTTTGGGGGAGGGGACTACGAGCAGTACTTC. V and J are TRBV5-1 and TRBJ2-7; 7 nucleotides align to TRBD2. The CDR3 runs to 14 residues. The germline V gene has CDR1 SGHRS and CDR2 YFSETQ. The V and J ends lost 2 bases and 3 bases, in that order; junction bases with no gene match: 5.